This passage covers 6 T cell receptor beta chains from one sample sequenced in a study of cytomegalovirus exposure and HLA in healthy donors. It was with 60 Vbeta and 13 Jbeta primers that the PCR ran. Assay: immunoSEQ multiplex PCR; the TCRdb copy retains only in-frame clones and omits some. Of some 120,000 clones listed, roughly three fifths are singletons. Sequences were obtained from PBMCs. These receptors all stem from a woman between 40 and 50 years old in good health and CMV-seropositive.

This clone was observed once. The V gene is TRBV19, the J gene TRBJ1-5, with 9 bases aligning to TRBD1. The CDR3 has 15 amino acids. CDR1 and CDR2 from the germline V gene are LNHDA and SQIVND (reference sequence). V dropped 4 bases and J dropped 3; count of bases not matched to a gene: 4. DNA of the CDR3: TGTGCCAGTAGTAGGGGGACAGGGATCAATCAGCCCCAGCATTTT. This encodes CASSRGTGINQPQHF.

This clone was picked up a small number of times. This sequence joins TRBV4-1 and TRBJ2-5, with 13 bases aligning to TRBD2. The end of the DNA aligns better with TRBJ2-7, so the J call may be wrong. CDR3 size: 18 residues. Germline CDR1 MGHRA, CDR2 YSYEKL. CDR3 protein: CASSRGLAGLQVGDEQYF. DNA of the CDR3: TGCGCCAGCAGCCGGGGACTAGCGGGACTCCAGGTGGGGGACGAGCAGTACTTC.

This clone occurred a few times. Written as DNA, the CDR3 is TGTGCCAGCAGTTTTTCCGGGACAGGGTTGGCGGATGAGCAGTTCTTC. Translated: CASSFSGTGLADEQFF. The chain has TRBV28 and TRBJ2-1; TRBD1 agrees at 9 bases. V lost 3 bases, J lost 8 bases, and 11 bases stayed unmatched. CDR1 MDHEN and CDR2 SYDVKM come from the germline V gene. This CDR3 has 16 residues.

CDR3 loop: CASSLGQGRVNEQFF. In DNA, the CDR3 is TGTGCCAGCAGCTTGGGTCAGGGAAGGGTCAATGAGCAGTTCTTC. V is TRBV5-5 and J is TRBJ2-1; maybe TRBD1 (5 bases). Trimming left V 0 bases short and J 6 bases short, with 13 bases between. Germline-derived CDR1 and CDR2 are SGHKS and YYEKEE (reference sequence). The CDR3 consists of 15 residues.

As to this clone: This sample also contains other DNA sequences that code for the same CDR3. The V and J genes are TRBV28 and TRBJ2-7, with D perhaps matching TRBD1 (6 bases). The germline CDR1 and CDR2 sequences are MDHEN and SYDVKM. The CDR3 is 14 residues long. V was pared by 3 bases and J by 2 bases, with 11 bases between. CDR3 bases: TGTGCCAGCAGTTTTAACAGGGTCGCCTACGAGCAGTACTTC. This gives the protein CASSFNRVAYEQYF. The full variable domain, in which reference TRBV28 and TRBJ2-7 provide the parts outside the CDR3, is DVKVTQSSRYLVKRTGEKVFLECVQDMDHENMFWYRQDPGLGLRLIYFSYDVKMKEKGDIPEGYSVSREKKERFSLILESASTNQTSMYLCASSFNRVAYEQYFGPGTRLTVT.

The chain carries TRBV27 and TRBJ1-2, with D hard to call. This CDR3 contains 15 residues. Trimming cost V 0 bases and J 6 bases, with 14 bases left between them. CDR1 and CDR2 (germline): MNHEY, SMNVEV (reference sequence). CDR3 protein: CASSLSPLHGDGYTF. The CDR3 DNA reads TGTGCCAGCAGTTTATCCCCGCTCCACGGGGATGGCTACACCTTC.